This T cell receptor (beta chain) was sequenced for a study of identical twins (dated by TCRdb to 2016 to 2017). As for the study more broadly: TCR alpha and beta repertoires from monozygotic twins, unrelated adults of various ages and cord blood were deep-sequenced to test whether fetal clonotypes persist. Replicate twin experiments were performed at different times using different library preparation protocols to rule out contamination.

What the study reported, not specific to this receptor: Excess twin sharing in beta out-of-frame sequences was weaker because fewer shared sequences lowered the signal-to-noise ratio. Fewer insertions were carried by abundant cord blood beta clonotypes; a weaker similar trend was observed in young adult naive repertoires, while no such trend was observed in memory repertoires. Because the same donors could not be followed over many years, the conclusions relied on cross-sectional statistical analysis. In monozygotic twins, out-of-frame TCR alpha sharing was systematically underestimated by recombination models, although the models agreed with sharing between unrelated individuals. Out-of-frame TCR alpha sequences shared between twins showed an excess of low generation-probability sequences compared with coincidental sharing between unrelated individuals. Invariant T cells such as MAIT and iNKT could partly confound zero-insertion analyses, though diverse VJ usage argued against this for most clonotypes.

Every donor in the study was a healthy Caucasian. The study also sequenced three unrelated non-twin adults: a male aged 18 to 30, a male aged 50 to 59 and a female aged 50 to 59. Miltenyi CD45RO+ enrichment and human naive T-cell isolation kits were used to isolate memory (CD45RO+) and naive T cells from PBMC. This clonotype was detected many times. Its binding antigen is unknown. No much larger clonotype is one base removed from it; base qualities were not supplied. Between the V and J ends, shortened by 3 bases and 6 bases respectively, the junction contains 7 bases. There are 12 amino acids in the CDR3, from cysteine to phenylalanine inclusive. Only CDR3 DNA remains: 36 bases, in frame from the first base. Library method: 5' RACE. TCRdb names Illumina HiSeq 2000 as the instrument used. Template switching introduced a universal primer binding site; the final cDNA contained a unique molecular identifier, enabling accurate counting of TCR cDNA molecules. Specific primers in the conserved constant-segment region were used to synthesize first-strand cDNA for the TCR alpha and beta chains. To control for contamination, every cDNA library was double barcoded, receiving both a SMART-Mk sample barcode and Illumina barcodes. TruSeq adapter sequences along with Illumina sample barcodes were introduced in two successive PCR steps. The TCR alpha and beta cDNA libraries were sequenced on the Illumina HiSeq platform using custom primers. As for the authors' bioinformatics: Unique molecular identifiers were extracted from raw reads with MiGEC, and CDR3 positions were determined with MiXCR. Recombination models were inferred per individual with the repgenHMM and IGoR tools using an EM algorithm. The analysis of shared clonotypes was done with the tcR package in R, with sharing normalized by the product of cloneset sizes. To study raw recombination without the effects of thymic and clonal selection, out-of-frame nonproductive sequences were analyzed. TCRdb ran its own pipeline on the public reads, namely fastp trimming at Q25 and MiXCR clone calling, and kept in-frame beta chains. Here each entry gathers all rows of one CDR3 protein and keeps the most common genes and DNA. The V and J calls and clone size come from TCRdb's table, not from the authors' own analysis. Recorded for this sample are fewer than 450,000 distinct CDR3 sequences; 8.5% to 10% of them occurred a single time. The top ten clones comprise 8.5% to 10% of the sample.

Sequencing was carried out using naive T cells sorted from blood. In the paper's terms, the cell subset or site label means: cells isolated with a human naive T-cell isolation kit. The rearrangement joined TRBV12-3 or TRBV12-4 to TRBJ2-3; the D gene lacks a confident call. This TCR was recovered from a woman between 50 and 59 years old in good health. The CDR3 is CASSFSADTQYF. Read as DNA, the sequence is TGTGCCAGCAGTTTCTCAGCCGATACGCAGTATTTT.